This T cell receptor beta chain was sequenced during a study of fetal regulatory T cell absence and autoimmunity. The study, taken as a whole, reports: Pancreas TCRs were oligoclonally enriched versus cord blood, some clones over 80-fold.

The survey-level immunoSEQ assay was used. The protocol was immunoSEQ multiplex PCR, while the TCRdb copy is restricted to in-frame clones and leaves out a portion. The sample yields more than 90,000 clones, approximately 79% seen once. V lost 5 bases and J lost 10; bases outside the gene matches: 25. Germline CDR1 reads SGDLS; CDR2 reads YYNGEE. The CDR3 extends over 19 amino acids. As regards this clone: Its antigen is undetermined.

This clonotype was obtained from a male donor with IPEX syndrome. Sequenced: pancreas tissue. V usage is TRBV9 and J usage is TRBJ2-1; TRBD2 matches at 9 bases. In DNA, the CDR3 is TGTGCCAGCAGTTCTCGTAGGGGTCTAGCGGGGAACTCATGGGGAGAGCAGTTCTTC. Translation: CASSSRRGLAGNSWGEQFF.